The T cell receptor beta chain under discussion was sequenced for a study of cytomegalovirus exposure and HLA in healthy donors. The J segment lost 4 bases and the V segment lost 4 bases, leaving 6 bases of the junction unmatched. The CDR3 runs 15 residues. The germline V gene has CDR1 SGHRS and CDR2 YFSETQ. The PCR contained 60 Vbeta and 13 Jbeta primers. Clones were read by immunoSEQ multiplex PCR, and TCRdb kept only the in-frame ones, dropping some. This sample has about 86,000 clones, with around 79% found just once. This clone was found once. The source of this sequence is a female donor in good health and CMV-seronegative. This rearrangement joins TRBV5-1 to TRBJ2-7, with 12 bases lining up with TRBD1. The sequenced sample was PBMCs. CDR3: CASSPGTGGLYEQYF. The CDR3 bases are TGCGCCAGCAGCCCCGGGACAGGGGGCTTATACGAGCAGTACTTC.